What follows are 14 T cell receptor beta chains derived from one specimen sequenced in a study of metastatic and nonmetastatic thyroid tumors. MiXCR reprocessed the PCR reads for TCRdb. The profile covers about 5,300 clones, with roughly 34% appearing a single time and 30% to 40% taken by the ten largest. Thyroid surgery was performed in patients who had received no treatment beforehand. Sequencing used adjacent normal tissue. Receptors were obtained from a female donor with papillary thyroid cancer or a benign thyroid nodule (not recorded which). Some clones in this sample may be carry-over from other donors' samples.

In its sample, this clone is medium-sized (0.01 to 0.1%). This chain joins TRBV27 and TRBJ1-4, with D perhaps TRBD1 (6 bases). Germline CDR1 is MNHEY and CDR2 is SMNVEV (reference sequence). CDR3 length: 17 residues. The V end lost 3 bases, the J end lost 5 bases, and 19 bases lay between the germline ends. CDR3 sequence reads: CASSFNLQGRANEKLFF. CDR3 in DNA: TGTGCCAGCAGTTTCAACCTACAGGGACGGGCGAATGAAAAACTGTTTTTT.

This clone was seen only a few times. Germline is not matched at one junction end, which may reflect a read error. V is TRBV6-5 and J is TRBJ2-6, with D perhaps matching TRBD1 (6 bases). The length of the CDR3 is 18 residues. Germline CDR1 reads MNHEY; CDR2 reads SVGAGI. The CDR3 reads CASTGQLMFDSWANVLTF. In nucleotides, the CDR3 is TGTGCCAGCACCGGACAGTTGATGTTTGACTCTTGGGCCAACGTCCTGACTTTC.

In its sample, this clone is large. The chain links TRBV6-2 or TRBV6-3 to TRBJ2-3; the D is unclear. V lost 0 bases, J lost 6 bases, and 13 bases lay in between. CDR1 is MNHEY and CDR2 is SVGEGT in the germline V gene. The CDR3 loop spans 15 amino acids. CDR3 region: CASSYSRPLGDTQYF. As DNA, the CDR3 is TGTGCCAGCAGTTACTCGCGCCCCCTAGGCGATACGCAGTATTTT.

A few counts support this clone. This chain uses TRBV5-1 with TRBJ1-1; unclear D gene. Germline V gene sequence: CDR1 SGHRS, CDR2 YFSETQ. The CDR3 sequence is 12 residues long. V lost 2 bases to trimming and J lost 2 bases, with 4 bases between them. The CDR3, as DNA: TGCGCCAGCAGCTTAGACAACACTGAAGCTTTCTTT. Amino acid sequence: CASSLDNTEAFF. The whole variable domain, remainder taken from reference TRBV5-1 and TRBJ1-1, is KAGVTQTPRYLIKTRGQQVTLSCSPISGHRSVSWYQQTPGQGLQFLFEYFSETQRNKGNFPGRFSGRQFSNSRSEMNVSTLELGDSALYLCASSLDNTEAFFGQGTRLTVV.

The V and J genes are TRBV6-1 and TRBJ1-1; 7 positions match TRBD1. Germline CDR1 is MNHNS and CDR2 is SASEGT. The CDR3 loop spans 13 amino acids. V lost 9 bases and J lost 0; bases outside the gene matches: 4. In nucleotides, the CDR3 is TGTGCCAGTAGAGACAGGGTGAACACTGAAGCTTTCTTT. This encodes CASRDRVNTEAFF.

This chain uses TRBV5-8 with TRBJ2-7; TRBD2 matches at 9 bases. CDR1 and CDR2 from the germline V gene are SGHTS and YDEGEE. This CDR3 comprises 15 residues. V lost 2 bases, J lost 1 base, and 4 bases stayed unmatched. Here the CDR3 reads CASSFVLAGSYEQYF. CDR3 nucleotides: TGTGCCAGCAGCTTCGTCCTAGCGGGGTCCTACGAGCAGTACTTC.

The chain employs TRBV30 and TRBJ2-7; perhaps TRBD1 as D (5 bases). Germline V gene data show CDR1 as GTSNPN and CDR2 as SVGIG (reference sequence). There are 14 residues in the CDR3. V gave up 0 bases and J gave up 6 bases, with 15 bases separating them. The CDR3 here is CAWSVFMGPREQYF. The CDR3 coding sequence is TGTGCCTGGAGTGTATTCATGGGGCCCCGCGAGCAGTACTTC. Drawing the rest from reference TRBV30 and TRBJ2-7, the complete variable domain is SQTIHQWPATLVQPVGSPLSLECTVEGTSNPNLYWYRQAAGRGLQLLFYSVGIGQISSEVPQNLSASRPQDRQFILSSKKLLLSDSGFYLCAWSVFMGPREQYFGPGTRLTVT.

The rearrangement uses TRBV20-1 and TRBJ1-4; D possibly corresponds to TRBD1 (5 bases). The CDR3 runs to 16 residues. Germline V gives CDR1 DFQATT, CDR2 SNEGSKA (reference sequence). V lost 0 bases and J lost 5, with 16 bases in between. The chain's CDR3 is CSARDLYGTLNEKLFF. For the CDR3, the DNA is TGCAGTGCTAGAGATTTGTACGGGACTCTCAATGAAAAACTGTTTTTT.

This clone was seen a handful of times. V is TRBV19 and J is TRBJ2-1, with 9 bases identical to TRBD1. CDR3 length equals 14 residues. V lost 6 bases, J lost 7 bases, and 7 bases stayed unmatched. The germline V gene has CDR1 LNHDA and CDR2 SQIVND (reference sequence). In nucleotides, the CDR3 is TGTGCCAGTAGGATCGGACAGGGGCAGAATGAGCAGTTCTTC. Protein: CASRIGQGQNEQFF.

The V gene is TRBV27, the J gene TRBJ2-7, with TRBD2 identical over 16 bases. The J segment lost 5 bases and the V segment lost 5 bases, leaving 12 bases of the junction unmatched. The CDR3 spans 18 residues. Germline V gene data show CDR1 as MNHEY and CDR2 as SMNVEV (reference sequence). CDR3 amino acids: CASSPLPGGTSGRDEQYF. DNA for the CDR3: TGTGCCAGCAGTCCACTCCCCGGTGGGACTAGCGGGAGGGACGAGCAGTACTTC.

The chain employs TRBV14 and TRBJ1-6; D call uncertain. The CDR3 runs to 16 residues. CDR1 SGHDN and CDR2 FVKESK come from the germline V gene. Trimming pared 1 base from V and 9 bases from J, leaving 16 bases between. The CDR3 DNA reads as TGTGCCAGCAGCCAAGTAGGTGGGGATTTGAGTTCACCCCTCCACTTT. It specifies CASSQVGGDLSSPLHF.

CDR3 in DNA: TGTGCCAGCAACCCACCATCGACAGGGAGTGAGCAGTTCTTC. It translates to CASNPPSTGSEQFF. The V and J genes are TRBV2 and TRBJ2-1; TRBD1 aligns across 7 bases. CDR1 SNHLY and CDR2 FYNNEI come from the germline V gene. Trimming at V came to 7 bases and at J to 9 bases, leaving 12 bases not matched to a gene. CDR3 length equals 14 residues.

The rearrangement uses TRBV30 and TRBJ1-6; tentative D call: TRBD1 (5 bases). Germline V gene sequence: CDR1 GTSNPN, CDR2 SVGIG (reference sequence). V dropped 5 bases and J dropped 10 bases, with 9 bases sitting between them. CDR3 size: 11 residues. CDR3: CAWAQGSPLHF. CDR3 coding DNA: TGTGCCTGGGCCCAGGGCTCACCCCTCCACTTT.

V usage is TRBV11-2 and J usage is TRBJ1-6; a weak D match, TRBD1 (5 bases). The V gene lost 2 bases and the J gene lost 9 bases, with 11 bases spanning the gap. The CDR3 extends over 14 amino acids. Germline V gives CDR1 SGHAT, CDR2 FQNNGV. CDR3 nucleotides: TGTGCCAGCAGCTTACGGCAGGGCCTTTCACCCCTCCACTTT. Protein product: CASSLRQGLSPLHF.